A single sample is the source of the 18 T cell receptor beta chains below, sequenced in a study of siplizumab effects on memory and regulatory T cells. Data came from immunoSEQ multiplex PCR; TCRdb stores just in-frame clones and leaves some out. The profile shows about 40,000 clones, around 89% of them singletons. The sequencing input was naive CD4+ T cells sorted from blood. These receptors were collected from a human donor in good health.

The chain uses TRBV7-9 and TRBJ2-7; TRBD1 matches at 9 bases. The V gene's germline CDR1 is SEHNR and CDR2 FQNEAQ (reference sequence). The J segment lost 5 bases and the V segment lost 5 bases, leaving 7 bases of the junction unmatched. The CDR3 spans 14 residues. The CDR3 region has the DNA TGTGCCAGCAGCCCGATGGACAGGGGTAACGAGCAGTACTTC. It codes for CASSPMDRGNEQYF.

The rearrangement links TRBV6-1 to TRBJ1-2; 9 nucleotides match TRBD1. Germline V gene lookup returns CDR1 MNHNS and CDR2 SASEGT. V trimming: 2 bases; J trimming: 5 bases; junction bases outside the gene matches: 6. The CDR3 loop spans 15 amino acids. The CDR3 here is CASSELTGGRYGYTF. CDR3 sequence (DNA): TGTGCCAGCAGTGAACTTACAGGGGGCCGGTATGGCTACACCTTC.

The V call is TRBV9, the J call TRBJ2-4; D not resolved. Between the trimmed V and J ends, which lost 0 bases and 1 base, there was a span of 11 bases. This CDR3 comprises 16 residues. Germline CDR1 is SGDLS and CDR2 is YYNGEE. CDR3 loop: CASSVEGRAAKNIQYF. As DNA, the CDR3 is TGTGCCAGCAGCGTAGAAGGTCGGGCTGCCAAAAACATTCAGTACTTC.

The chain uses TRBV5-6 and TRBJ1-2, with D tentatively TRBD1 (5 bases). The germline CDR1 and CDR2 sequences are SGHDT and YYEEEE. CDR3 length equals 15 residues. Trimming removed 0 bases from V and 1 base from J, with 10 bases in between. CDR3 in amino acids: CASSLVQQVNYGYTF. The DNA of the CDR3 is TGTGCCAGCAGCTTGGTACAACAGGTTAACTATGGCTACACCTTC.

The chain carries TRBV18 and TRBJ2-1; 13 bases match TRBD2. V shed 4 bases, J shed 1 base, and the junction held 1 base outside the gene matches. The CDR3 runs to 16 residues. In germline, CDR1 is KGHSH, CDR2 LQKENI. The CDR3: CASSRTSGGSYNEQFF. The CDR3 DNA is TGTGCCAGCTCACGGACTAGCGGGGGTTCCTACAATGAGCAGTTCTTC.

This clone was observed once. The CDR3 reads CASSRAGDIQYF. In DNA, the CDR3 is TGTGCCAGCAGCCGGGCGGGGGACATTCAGTACTTC. The gene calls are TRBV7-2 and TRBJ2-4, with 7 positions matching TRBD2. The CDR3 length is 12 residues. J gave up 8 bases and V 5 bases, and 3 bases lay outside the gene matches. CDR1 SGHTA and CDR2 FQGNSA come from the germline V gene.

The chain uses TRBV7-9 and TRBJ1-1; D uncertain. Trimming pared 5 bases from V and 0 bases from J, leaving 16 bases between. The germline CDR1 and CDR2 sequences are SEHNR and FQNEAQ (reference sequence). The CDR3 totals 16 residues. The CDR3 region is CASSLPARIVNTEAFF. The CDR3 nucleotides are TGTGCCAGCAGCCTTCCGGCAAGAATTGTGAACACTGAAGCTTTCTTT.

The V gene is TRBV29-1, the J gene TRBJ2-7; a weak D match, TRBD1 (6 bases). Per the germline V gene, CDR1 is SQVTM and CDR2 is ANQGSEA. This CDR3 has 12 residues. Trimming shortened V by 4 bases and J by 3 bases, and 10 bases separated the two germline ends. The CDR3: CSVVGDNYEQYF. The DNA for the CDR3 is TGCAGCGTTGTAGGGGACAACTACGAGCAGTACTTC.

The V gene is TRBV6-1, the J gene TRBJ1-1; TRBD1 might be the D (5 bases). CDR3 length: 14 amino acids. Trimming stripped 2 bases from V and 10 bases from J, with 17 bases between. The germline V gene has CDR1 MNHNS and CDR2 SASEGT. CDR3 bases: TGTGCCAGCAGTGAAAACTGGGACGCGGGTGGAGCTTTCTTT. It translates to CASSENWDAGGAFF.

The chain recombines TRBV18 with TRBJ1-1, with a weak D call TRBD1 (5 bases). This CDR3 has 17 amino acids. Germline loops: CDR1 KGHSH, CDR2 LQKENI. Trimming cost V 4 bases and J 1 base, with 19 bases left between them. CDR3 region: CASSLGTSGLSNTEAFF. CDR3 sequence (DNA): TGTGCCAGCTCACTCGGGACCTCGGGGCTATCGAACACTGAAGCTTTCTTT.

This clone was counted once. This chain uses TRBV10-1 with TRBJ2-5; D uncertain. The V gene's germline CDR1 is WNHNN and CDR2 SYGVQD (reference sequence). CDR3 length: 19 residues. Trimming shortened V by 3 bases and J by 3 bases, and 26 bases separated the two germline ends. CDR3 in amino acids: CASSERHGLPSRHKETQYF. In DNA, the CDR3 is TGCGCCAGCAGTGAACGACACGGTCTCCCATCCCGTCACAAAGAGACCCAGTACTTC.

The V and J genes are TRBV11-1 and TRBJ2-7; no definite D call. The germline CDR1 and CDR2 sequences are SGHAT and FQDESV (reference sequence). This CDR3 has 11 amino acids. Trimming left V 5 bases short and J 4 bases short, with 6 bases between. Here the CDR3 DNA reads TGTGCCAGCAGCCCAGAATACGAGCAGTACTTC. Protein product: CASSPEYEQYF.

J is TRBJ2-7 and V is TRBV5-1, with 9 bases matching TRBD1. This CDR3 has 15 amino acids. The ends lost 4 bases at V and 7 bases at J; junction bases unmatched: 12. Germline V lookup: CDR1 SGHRS, CDR2 YFSETQ. Here the CDR3 reads CASSPGDRVASEQYF. The CDR3 DNA reads as TGCGCCAGCAGCCCGGGGGACAGGGTCGCATCGGAGCAGTACTTC.

The chain is built from TRBV15 and TRBJ1-1; D is perhaps TRBD1 (6 bases). The CDR3 spans 14 residues. Trimming cost V 3 bases and J 0 bases, with 8 bases left between them. Germline V gene lookup returns CDR1 LNHNV and CDR2 YYDKDF (reference sequence). As DNA, the CDR3 is TGTGCCACCAGCAGGGACAGCATGAACACTGAAGCTTTCTTT. Translating it yields CATSRDSMNTEAFF.

The V gene is TRBV27, the J gene TRBJ1-6; 8 nucleotides align to TRBD1. The trim removed 6 bases at V and 2 bases at J, leaving 6 bases unmatched. The CDR3 runs to 16 residues. Germline V gene data show CDR1 as MNHEY and CDR2 as SMNVEV (reference sequence). The CDR3 protein is CASRSQDRAYNSPLHF. CDR3 nucleotide sequence: TGTGCCAGCAGGTCCCAGGACAGGGCCTATAATTCACCCCTCCACTTT.

This clone was recorded a few times. This chain connects TRBV19 to TRBJ1-1; 8 nucleotides agree with TRBD1. From germline, CDR1 is LNHDA and CDR2 SQIVND (reference sequence). After removal of 7 bases from V and 1 base from J, the junction contained 8 bases not matched to a gene. This CDR3 contains 15 residues. CDR3 nucleotides: TGTGCCAGTACCAAACAAGGACAGGGGAACACTGAAGCTTTCTTT. Its translation is CASTKQGQGNTEAFF.

The chain couples TRBV5-8 to TRBJ2-4; TRBD1 aligns across 7 bases. Germline CDR1 is SGHTS and CDR2 is YDEGEE. Trimming at V came to 4 bases and at J to 13 bases, leaving 11 bases not matched to a gene. The CDR3 runs 13 residues. CDR3 protein: CASSRPGTATQYF. In DNA, the CDR3 is TGTGCCAGCAGCCGACCTGGGACAGCTACCCAGTACTTC.

In this sample, this clone turned up a few times. V gene TRBV5-4 combines with J gene TRBJ2-7; D gene ambiguous. V lost 0 bases and J lost 1, with 2 bases in between. The V gene's germline CDR1 is SGHNT and CDR2 YYREEE (reference sequence). The CDR3 sequence is 12 residues long. The CDR3 region has the DNA TGTGCCAGCAGCTTGGAATCCTACGAGCAGTACTTC. Its protein is CASSLESYEQYF.